The present T cell receptor (beta chain) was sequenced within a study of shared clonotypes between healthy human individuals. Sequencing used immunoSEQ multiplex PCR; TCRdb keeps in-frame clones, though not all of them. Of approximately 2,300,000 clones listed, 85% to 95% were seen once; the top ten hold roughly 0.34%. V lost 5 bases, J lost 3 bases, and 2 bases stayed unmatched. This CDR3 spans 14 amino acids. The germline V gene encodes CDR1 SGHRS and CDR2 YFSETQ. The chain employs TRBV5-1 and TRBJ2-1, with TRBD2 identical over 10 bases. This TCR came from a man aged 18-30 years in good health. Some clones in this sample may be carry-over from other donors' samples. Sequenced sample: naive CD4+ T cells from PBMCs. Subset of the sample: CD45RA+ positively selected. Here the CDR3 reads CASRGLADYNEQFF. Here the CDR3 DNA reads TGCGCCAGCAGAGGACTAGCGGACTACAATGAGCAGTTCTTC. Looking up the rest from reference TRBV5-1 and TRBJ2-1 gives the full variable domain: KAGVTQTPRYLIKTRGQQVTLSCSPISGHRSVSWYQQTPGQGLQFLFEYFSETQRNKGNFPGRFSGRQFSNSRSEMNVSTLELGDSALYLCASRGLADYNEQFFGPGTRLTVL.